The subject of this entry is one T cell receptor beta chain. Antigen specificity is unknown. The data were obtained in a study of T cell responses to AZD1222 COVID-19 vaccine. Points from the study as a whole: Just a handful of AZD1222 recipients tested seropositive at baseline.

V was shortened by 6 bases and J by 0 bases, with 6 bases between the two germline ends. Germline lookup yields CDR1 MNHEY and CDR2 SVGAGI. This CDR3 is 13 amino acids long. The protocol was immunoSEQ multiplex PCR, while the TCRdb copy is restricted to in-frame clones and leaves out a portion. The data show 100,000 to 150,000 clones, with 80% to 90% seen just once and 27% held by the top ten. This TCR came from an adult who received the AZD1222 COVID-19 vaccine. The V and J genes are TRBV6-5 and TRBJ2-4, with D unclear. Sequenced material: peripheral blood, taken 28 days after the second AZD1222 dose. Written as DNA, the CDR3 is TGTGCCAGCAGGGGCCTAGCCAAAAACATTCAGTACTTC. Protein sequence: CASRGLAKNIQYF.